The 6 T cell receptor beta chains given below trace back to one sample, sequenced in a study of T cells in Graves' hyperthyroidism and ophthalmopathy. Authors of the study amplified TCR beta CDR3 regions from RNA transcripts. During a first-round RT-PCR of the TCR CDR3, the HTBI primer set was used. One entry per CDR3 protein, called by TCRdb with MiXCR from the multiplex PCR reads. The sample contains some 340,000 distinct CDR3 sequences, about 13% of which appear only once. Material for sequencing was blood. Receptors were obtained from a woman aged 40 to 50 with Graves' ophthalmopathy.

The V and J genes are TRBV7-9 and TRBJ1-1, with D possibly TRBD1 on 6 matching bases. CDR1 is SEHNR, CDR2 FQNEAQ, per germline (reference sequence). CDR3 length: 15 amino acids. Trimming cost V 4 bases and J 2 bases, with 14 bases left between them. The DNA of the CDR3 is TGTGCCAGCAGCTCCCGGGACACGGTTAACACTGAAGCTTTCTTT. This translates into CASSSRDTVNTEAFF.

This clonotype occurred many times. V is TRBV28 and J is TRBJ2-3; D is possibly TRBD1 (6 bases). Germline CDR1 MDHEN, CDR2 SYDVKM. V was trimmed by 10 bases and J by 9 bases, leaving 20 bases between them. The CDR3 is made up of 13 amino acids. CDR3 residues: CATVDSLGGTQYF. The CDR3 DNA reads TGTGCCACCGTGGACAGCCTTGGAGGAACGCAGTATTTT.

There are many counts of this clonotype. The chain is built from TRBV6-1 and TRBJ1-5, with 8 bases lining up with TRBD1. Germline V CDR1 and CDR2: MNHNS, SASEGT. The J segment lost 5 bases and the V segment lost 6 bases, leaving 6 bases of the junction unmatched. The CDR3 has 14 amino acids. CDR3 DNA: TGTGCCAGCAGCGGAACGACAGGGGATCAGCCCCAGCATTTT. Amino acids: CASSGTTGDQPQHF.

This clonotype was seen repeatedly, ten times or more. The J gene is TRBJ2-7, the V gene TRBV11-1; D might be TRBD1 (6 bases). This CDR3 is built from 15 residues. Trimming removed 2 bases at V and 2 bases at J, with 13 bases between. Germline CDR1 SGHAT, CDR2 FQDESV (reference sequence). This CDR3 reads CASSLSTDRAYEQYF. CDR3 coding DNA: TGTGCCAGCAGCTTAAGTACGGACAGAGCCTACGAGCAGTACTTC.

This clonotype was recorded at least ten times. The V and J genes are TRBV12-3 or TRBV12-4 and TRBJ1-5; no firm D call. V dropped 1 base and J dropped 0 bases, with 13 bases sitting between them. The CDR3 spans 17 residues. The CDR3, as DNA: TGTGCCAGCAGTTTAGGCAGCCGACTATATAGCAATCAGCCCCAGCATTTT. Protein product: CASSLGSRLYSNQPQHF.

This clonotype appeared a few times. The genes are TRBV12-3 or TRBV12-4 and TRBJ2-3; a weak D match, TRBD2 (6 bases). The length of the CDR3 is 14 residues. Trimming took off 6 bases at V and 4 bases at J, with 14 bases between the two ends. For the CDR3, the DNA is TGTGCCAGCAGCCCCCCCGGGGGTTCAGATACGCAGTATTTT. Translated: CASSPPGGSDTQYF.